These T cell receptor beta chains were read from a single sample in a study of cytomegalovirus exposure and HLA in healthy donors. The data were produced by immunoSEQ multiplex PCR, yet TCRdb's version contains in-frame clones alone and is incomplete. Of some 85,000 clones listed, around 78% are singletons. Sequencing was performed on PBMCs. These receptors all come from a woman between 40 and 55 years old in good health and CMV-seropositive. The CDR3 runs from the conserved cysteine through the conserved F or W. Fields, in order: CDR3 protein, CDR3 DNA, D gene, J gene, clone size, V gene. The D gene is left open where the match is weak. Rows give clone size only sometimes, using once, few, many, or a class for an expanded clone.

CDR3: CASSSRTSGSLGEQYF
DNA: TGTGCCAGCAGCTCCCGGACTAGCGGGAGTCTCGGCGAGCAGTACTTC
D: TRBD2
J: TRBJ2-7
size: .
V: TRBV7-2

CDR3: CSATWGREEQYF
DNA: TGCAGCGCCACCTGGGGGAGGGAAGAGCAGTACTTC
D: TRBD2
J: TRBJ2-7
size: .
V: TRBV29-1

CDR3: CASSLSDNSPLHF
DNA: TGTGCCAGCAGTTTGTCGGATAATTCACCCCTCCACTTT
D: .
J: TRBJ1-6
size: .
V: TRBV28

CDR3: CASSRGLLGDTQYF
DNA: TGTGCCAGCAGTCGGGGACTCTTGGGAGATACGCAGTATTTT
D: .
J: TRBJ2-3
size: .
V: TRBV27

CDR3: CASTPLAYDEQFF
DNA: TGTGCCAGCACCCCCCTAGCGTACGATGAGCAGTTCTTC
D: .
J: TRBJ2-1
size: once
V: TRBV11-1

CDR3: CASRPNQGIRGYTF
DNA: TGTGCCAGCAGGCCTAACCAGGGTATCCGCGGCTACACCTTC
D: .
J: TRBJ1-2
size: .
V: TRBV5-4

CDR3: CASGLAGAETQYF
DNA: TGTGCCAGCGGACTAGCGGGAGCGGAGACCCAGTACTTC
D: TRBD2
J: TRBJ2-5
size: .
V: TRBV25-1

CDR3: CASSLSTGTNQPQHF
DNA: TGTGCCAGCAGTTTATCGACAGGGACCAATCAGCCCCAGCATTTT
D: TRBD1
J: TRBJ1-5
size: few
V: TRBV27

CDR3: CASSLNPTTGGETQYF
DNA: TGTGCTAGCAGCCTCAACCCAACGACAGGGGGAGAGACCCAGTACTTC
D: TRBD1
J: TRBJ2-5
size: .
V: TRBV7-7

CDR3: CASNGGLNGDTQYF
DNA: TGTGCCAGCAACGGCGGACTCAACGGAGATACGCAGTATTTT
D: .
J: TRBJ2-3
size: .
V: TRBV2

CDR3: CAISLTGGDEKLFF
DNA: TGTGCCATCAGCCTCACAGGGGGGGATGAAAAACTGTTTTTT
D: TRBD1
J: TRBJ1-4
size: .
V: TRBV10-3

CDR3: CASGSPSGPTPYEQYF
DNA: TGTGCTAGTGGTTCGCCTAGCGGGCCTACCCCCTACGAGCAGTACTTC
D: TRBD2
J: TRBJ2-7
size: .
V: TRBV12-5

CDR3: CASRAGTGGLGYTF
DNA: TGCGCCAGCAGGGCCGGGACAGGGGGCCTCGGCTACACCTTC
D: TRBD1
J: TRBJ1-2
size: .
V: TRBV5-1

CDR3: CASRTTSDEQYF
DNA: TGTGCCAGCCGTACTACCTCGGACGAGCAGTACTTC
D: .
J: TRBJ2-7
size: .
V: TRBV18

CDR3: CASSSIGSGSTYEQYF
DNA: TGTGCCAGCAGTTCGATCGGTAGCGGGAGTACCTACGAGCAGTACTTC
D: TRBD2
J: TRBJ2-7
size: few
V: TRBV6-6

CDR3: CASSLLNGNNEQFF
DNA: TGTGCCAGCAGCTTACTGAACGGGAACAATGAGCAGTTCTTC
D: .
J: TRBJ2-1
size: .
V: TRBV11-3

CDR3: CATLMGGRRTEAFF
DNA: TGTGCCACCTTGATGGGGGGGCGGAGGACTGAAGCTTTCTTT
D: .
J: TRBJ1-1
size: .
V: TRBV6-5

CDR3: CASSPTPGQGAGEQYF
DNA: TGTGCTAGCAGCCCTACTCCGGGACAGGGGGCGGGCGAGCAGTACTTC
D: TRBD1
J: TRBJ2-7
size: .
V: TRBV7-7

CDR3: CASSFAGAGFEQYF
DNA: TGTGCCAGCAGTTTCGCGGGAGCGGGTTTCGAGCAGTACTTC
D: TRBD2
J: TRBJ2-7
size: .
V: TRBV27

CDR3: CASQTNRGPNIETQYF
DNA: TGTGCCAGCCAAACCAACAGGGGACCCAACATTGAAACGCAGTATTTT
D: TRBD1
J: TRBJ2-3
size: .
V: TRBV7-9

CDR3: CASSLKLGVSYNEQFF
DNA: TGTGCCAGCAGCTTAAAGCTTGGAGTATCCTACAATGAGCAGTTCTTC
D: .
J: TRBJ2-1
size: .
V: TRBV7-9

CDR3: CSSSPSLNTEAFF
DNA: TGTTCCAGCAGCCCGTCCTTGAACACTGAAGCTTTCTTT
D: .
J: TRBJ1-1
size: .
V: TRBV7-9

CDR3: CASSLAQGLNTEAFF
DNA: TGTGCCAGCAGCTTGGCCCAGGGCTTGAACACTGAAGCTTTCTTT
D: .
J: TRBJ1-1
size: few
V: TRBV5-4

CDR3: CASSLLTVTDTQYF
DNA: TGTGCCAGCAGCTTATTGACAGTCACAGATACGCAGTATTTT
D: .
J: TRBJ2-3
size: .
V: TRBV11-2

CDR3: CASSLTTSGRHEQYF
DNA: TGTGCCAGCAGCCTCACGACTAGCGGGAGGCACGAGCAGTACTTC
D: TRBD2
J: TRBJ2-7
size: .
V: TRBV6-6

CDR3: CASSQRYSGGYGYTF
DNA: TGCGCCAGCAGTCAACGTTATTCGGGGGGCTATGGCTACACCTTC
D: .
J: TRBJ1-2
size: .
V: TRBV23-1

CDR3: CASSFRLGEGNEQFF
DNA: TGCGCCAGCAGCTTTAGACTGGGTGAAGGCAATGAGCAGTTCTTC
D: .
J: TRBJ2-1
size: .
V: TRBV5-1

CDR3: CASSLSRQPQGEQYF
DNA: TGTGCCAGCAGCTTATCACGACAGCCCCAAGGCGAGCAGTACTTC
D: .
J: TRBJ2-7
size: .
V: TRBV7-2

CDR3: CASSLWGLSYNEQFF
DNA: TGTGCCAGCAGCCTGTGGGGGCTCTCCTACAATGAGCAGTTCTTC
D: .
J: TRBJ2-1
size: .
V: TRBV5-4